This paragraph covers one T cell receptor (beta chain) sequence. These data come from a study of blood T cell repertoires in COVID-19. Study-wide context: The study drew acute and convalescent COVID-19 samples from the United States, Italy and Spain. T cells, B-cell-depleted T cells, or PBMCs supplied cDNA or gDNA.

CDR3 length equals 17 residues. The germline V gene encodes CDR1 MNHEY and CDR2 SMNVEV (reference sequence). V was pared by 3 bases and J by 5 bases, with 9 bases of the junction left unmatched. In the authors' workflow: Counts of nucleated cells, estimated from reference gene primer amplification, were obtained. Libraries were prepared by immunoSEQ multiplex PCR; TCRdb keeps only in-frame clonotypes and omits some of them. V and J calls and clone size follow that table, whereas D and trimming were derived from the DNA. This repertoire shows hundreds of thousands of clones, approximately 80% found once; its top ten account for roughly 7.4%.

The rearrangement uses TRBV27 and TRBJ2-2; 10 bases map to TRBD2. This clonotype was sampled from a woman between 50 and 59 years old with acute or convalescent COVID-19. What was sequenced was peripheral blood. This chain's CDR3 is CASSLRGLAGVTGELFF. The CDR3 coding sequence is TGTGCCAGCAGTTTGAGGGGCCTAGCGGGAGTGACCGGGGAGCTGTTTTTT.